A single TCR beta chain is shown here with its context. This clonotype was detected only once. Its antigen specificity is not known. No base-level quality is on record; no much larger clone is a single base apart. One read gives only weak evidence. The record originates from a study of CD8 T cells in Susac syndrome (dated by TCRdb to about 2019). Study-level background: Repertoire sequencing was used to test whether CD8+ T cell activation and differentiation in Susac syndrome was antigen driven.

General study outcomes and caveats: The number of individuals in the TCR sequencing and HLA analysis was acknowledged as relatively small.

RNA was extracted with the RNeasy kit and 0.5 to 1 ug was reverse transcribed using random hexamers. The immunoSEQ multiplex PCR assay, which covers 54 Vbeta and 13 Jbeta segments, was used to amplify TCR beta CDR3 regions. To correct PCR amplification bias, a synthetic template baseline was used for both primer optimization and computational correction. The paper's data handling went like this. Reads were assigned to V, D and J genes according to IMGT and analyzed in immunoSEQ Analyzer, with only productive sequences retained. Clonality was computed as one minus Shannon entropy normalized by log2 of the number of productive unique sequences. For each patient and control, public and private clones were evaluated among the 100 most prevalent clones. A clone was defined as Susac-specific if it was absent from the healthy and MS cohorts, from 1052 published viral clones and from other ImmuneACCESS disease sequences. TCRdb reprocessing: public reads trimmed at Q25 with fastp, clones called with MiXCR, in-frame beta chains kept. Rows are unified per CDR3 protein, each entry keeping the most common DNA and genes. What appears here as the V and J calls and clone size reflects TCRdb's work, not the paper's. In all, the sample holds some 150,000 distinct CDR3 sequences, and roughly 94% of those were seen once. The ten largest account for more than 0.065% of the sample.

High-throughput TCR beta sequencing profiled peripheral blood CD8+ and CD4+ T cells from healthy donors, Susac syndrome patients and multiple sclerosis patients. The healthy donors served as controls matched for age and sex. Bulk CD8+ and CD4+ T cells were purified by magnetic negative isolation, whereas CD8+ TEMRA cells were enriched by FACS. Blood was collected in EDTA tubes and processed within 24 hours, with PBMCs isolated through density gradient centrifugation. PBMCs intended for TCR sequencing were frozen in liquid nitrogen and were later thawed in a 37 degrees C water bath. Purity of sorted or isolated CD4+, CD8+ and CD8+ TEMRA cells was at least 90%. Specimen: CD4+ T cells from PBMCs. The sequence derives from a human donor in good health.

The bases read TGTGCCAGCAGTTACGAGGGGGCGCCCGGAAACACCATATATTTT. This yields the protein CASSYEGAPGNTIYF. The rearranged segments are TRBV6-6 and TRBJ1-3; 7 of the junction bases match TRBD1. V ends up 2 bases short and J 4 bases short, with an unmatched junction base count of 5. Including the terminal cysteine and phenylalanine, the CDR3 comprises 15 residues. Only CDR3 DNA remains: 45 bases, in frame from the first base. CDR1 and CDR2 are read off the germline V gene (reference sequence) as MNHNY and SVGAGI.